These 29 T cell receptor beta chains came from one sample sequenced in a study of blood T cell repertoires in COVID-19. The repertoire was sequenced with immunoSEQ multiplex PCR; TCRdb's copy has only in-frame clones and lacks some. Found here are about 110,000 clones, 76% of them singletons; the top ten hold more than 3.5%. Sequencing used peripheral blood. Receptors were obtained from a woman aged 80 or over with acute or convalescent COVID-19.

This chain joins TRBV5-8 and TRBJ2-3, with 9 bases that match TRBD2. The CDR3 consists of 16 residues. After removal of 1 base from V and 2 bases from J, the junction contained 5 bases not matched to a gene. Germline-derived CDR1 and CDR2 are SGHTS and YDEGEE. CDR3 sequence reads: CASSLYPSGNTDTQYF. The CDR3 DNA reads TGTGCCAGCAGCTTGTATCCTAGCGGGAACACAGATACGCAGTATTTT.

The chain couples TRBV4-2 to TRBJ2-7; D is unresolved. Germline CDR1 and CDR2: LGHNA and YNFKEQ. V was trimmed by 0 bases and J by 2 bases, leaving 8 bases between them. This CDR3 is built from 14 residues. CDR3 protein: CASSQEPGAYEQYF. In DNA, the CDR3 is TGTGCCAGCAGCCAAGAGCCAGGTGCCTACGAGCAGTACTTC.

V is TRBV6-5 and J is TRBJ2-7; 7 bases are shared with TRBD1. Unmatched junction bases numbered 5, after V lost 6 bases and J lost 0 bases. CDR3 size: 14 residues. In germline, CDR1 is MNHEY, CDR2 SVGAGI. CDR3 sequence (DNA): TGTGCCAGCAGATTTAACAGGGGCTCCTACGAGCAGTACTTC. Protein: CASRFNRGSYEQYF.

This clone occurred once. This chain links TRBV19 with TRBJ1-5, with 9 positions matching TRBD1. Germline trimming cut 6 bases from V and 6 bases from J; bases unmatched to any gene: 18. Germline assignment: CDR1 LNHDA and CDR2 SQIVND (reference sequence). CDR3 size: 18 residues. In DNA form, the CDR3 reads TGTGCCAGTAGCTCGTCCCGGGACAGGGTCAAAGGCAGTCAGCCCCAGCATTTT. It codes for CASSSSRDRVKGSQPQHF.

The table lists this clone with a count of one. V gene TRBV5-4 combines with J gene TRBJ2-7, with 9 bases that match TRBD2. With V trimmed by 0 bases and J by 3 bases, 7 bases remained unmatched. The CDR3 totals 16 residues. Germline-derived CDR1 and CDR2 are SGHNT and YYREEE (reference sequence). This CDR3 is CASSLGRSGRDYEQYF. In DNA, the CDR3 is TGTGCCAGCAGCTTGGGGCGTAGCGGGAGAGACTACGAGCAGTACTTC.

CDR3 nucleotides: TGTGCCATCAGCGGGACAGAAGATAATTCACCCCTCCACTTT. Its protein is CAISGTEDNSPLHF. The rearrangement joins TRBV10-3 to TRBJ1-6, with TRBD1 identical over 7 bases. The CDR3 runs to 14 residues. Germline lookup yields CDR1 ENHRY and CDR2 SYGVKD. Trimming cost V 6 bases and J 5 bases; bases outside gene matches: 4.

To note about this clone: Other DNA sequences of this sample code for an identical CDR3. The CDR3 DNA follows: TGTGCCAGCAGTTTGGACAGCTATGGCTACACCTTC. It yields the protein CASSLDSYGYTF. The rearrangement uses TRBV12-3 or TRBV12-4 and TRBJ1-2; D is perhaps TRBD1 (6 bases). Deletions cut 3 bases from V and 4 bases from J, with 6 bases between. The CDR3 contains 12 residues.

This clone was seen once. V gene TRBV6-1 combines with J gene TRBJ1-1; 8 bases line up with TRBD1. The CDR3 totals 14 residues. Germline lookup yields CDR1 MNHNS and CDR2 SASEGT. The trim removed 3 bases at V and 2 bases at J, leaving 2 bases unmatched. The CDR3 sequence is CASSDQGANTEAFF. As DNA, the CDR3 is TGTGCCAGCAGTGACCAGGGGGCCAACACTGAAGCTTTCTTT.

This sequence joins TRBV4-3 and TRBJ1-2, with 7 bases aligning to TRBD1. This CDR3 contains 17 residues. The V segment lost 4 bases and the J segment 2 bases; nucleotides outside the gene matches: 13. Germline values: CDR1 LGHNA, CDR2 YSLEER. This CDR3 is CASSRDVAGGGNYGYTF. Here the CDR3 DNA reads TGCGCCAGCAGCCGAGACGTCGCGGGAGGGGGCAACTATGGCTACACCTTC.

J is TRBJ1-3 and V is TRBV11-2; 7 positions agree with TRBD1. Unmatched junction bases numbered 9, after V lost 7 bases and J lost 0 bases. CDR1 is SGHAT, CDR2 FQNNGV, per germline. The CDR3 contains 16 residues. In nucleotides, the CDR3 is TGTGCCAGCACCACGTGGACAGGAAACTCTGGAAACACCATATATTTT. Residues: CASTTWTGNSGNTIYF.

The genes are TRBV6-5 and TRBJ2-7; D remains ambiguous. The CDR3 contains 13 residues. From germline, CDR1 is MNHEY and CDR2 SVGAGI. The V end lost 6 bases, the J end lost 3 bases, and 12 bases lay between the germline ends. This chain's CDR3 is CASRLDSLYEQYF. CDR3 DNA: TGTGCCAGCAGACTCGACTCCCTCTACGAGCAGTACTTC.

The rearrangement uses TRBV9 and TRBJ2-2; no reliable D call. V gave up 0 bases and J gave up 3 bases, with 9 bases separating them. The CDR3 contains 15 residues. The germline CDR1 and CDR2 sequences are SGDLS and YYNGEE. The CDR3, as DNA: TGTGCCAGCAGCGTAGGAATTAGTTACACCGGGGAGCTGTTTTTT. Protein: CASSVGISYTGELFF. The variable domain in full, completed from reference TRBV9 and TRBJ2-2, reads DSGVTQTPKHLITATGQRVTLRCSPRSGDLSVYWYQQSLDQGLQFLIQYYNGEERAKGNILERFSAQQFPDLHSELNLSSLELGDSALYFCASSVGISYTGELFFGEGSRLTVL.

The chain uses TRBV7-9 and TRBJ2-3; TRBD2 aligns across 8 bases. Germline-derived CDR1 and CDR2 are SEHNR and FQNEAQ (reference sequence). V dropped 1 base and J dropped 7; count of bases not matched to a gene: 7. The CDR3 is made up of 15 amino acids. The DNA for the CDR3 is TGTGCCAGCAGCTTAGTCACGGGGGGGCCAAATACGCAGTATTTT. Amino acid sequence: CASSLVTGGPNTQYF.

V usage is TRBV2 and J usage is TRBJ2-1; TRBD2 matches 13 bases. The CDR3 spans 15 residues. Trimming cost V 6 bases and J 8 bases; bases outside gene matches: 7. Germline CDR1 is SNHLY and CDR2 is FYNNEI. The CDR3 loop reads CASRIGLAGAYEQFF. Here the CDR3 DNA reads TGTGCCAGCAGAATCGGACTAGCGGGAGCTTATGAGCAGTTCTTC.

This sequence joins TRBV6-1 and TRBJ2-5; TRBD2 agrees at 16 bases. The germline CDR1 and CDR2 sequences are MNHNS and SASEGT. The length of the CDR3 is 16 residues. V gave up 4 bases and J gave up 5 bases; unmatched junction bases: 4. CDR3 nucleotide sequence: TGTGCCAGCAGTGGGCCGGGACTAGCGGGGGGGGAGACCCAGTACTTC. This encodes CASSGPGLAGGETQYF.

In this sample, this clone turned up once. The V and J genes are TRBV11-2 and TRBJ2-3; tentatively, D is TRBD1 (6 bases). Germline V CDR1 and CDR2: SGHAT, FQNNGV. This CDR3 comprises 16 residues. V was cut by 5 bases and J by 5 bases, with 20 bases left in between. The CDR3 bases are TGTGCCAGCAGCCTCTCACAGTACAGGGCGGGAGATACGCAGTATTTT. Translated, it gives CASSLSQYRAGDTQYF.

This clone has only a few counts. The chain uses TRBV12-5 and TRBJ1-1; 8 nucleotides agree with TRBD1. The V gene end was trimmed by 5 bases and the J gene end by 0 bases; junction bases not matched to a gene: 2. This CDR3 has 14 amino acids. Germline V lookup: CDR1 LGHNT, CDR2 FRNRAP. CDR3 loop: CASGGDRLNTEAFF. The CDR3 DNA reads TGTGCTAGTGGTGGGGACAGGCTGAACACTGAAGCTTTCTTT.

About this clone: Other DNA sequences of this sample code for an identical CDR3. The gene calls are TRBV18 and TRBJ1-1, with D hard to call. Germline assignment: CDR1 KGHSH and CDR2 LQKENI. The CDR3 runs 13 residues. Trimming removed 6 bases from V and 3 bases from J, with 11 bases in between. The CDR3 reads CASSPGQDTEAFF. In DNA, the CDR3 is TGTGCCAGCTCTCCGGGTCAAGACACTGAAGCTTTCTTT.

The genes are TRBV4-1 and TRBJ2-5, with TRBD2 identical over 12 bases. After removal of 0 bases from V and 3 bases from J, the junction contained 2 bases not matched to a gene. This CDR3 is built from 16 residues. The germline V gene has CDR1 MGHRA and CDR2 YSYEKL. DNA for the CDR3: TGCGCCAGCAGCCAAGATCGACTAGCGGGGGAAGAGACCCAGTACTTC. It translates to CASSQDRLAGEETQYF.

The genes are TRBV5-5 and TRBJ2-7; TRBD1 is a possible D gene (5 bases). Trimming left V 4 bases short and J 0 bases short, with 17 bases between. This CDR3 has 16 residues. Germline CDR1 SGHKS, CDR2 YYEKEE (reference sequence). CDR3 bases: TGTGCCAGCAGCCACACCCCACAGGAATTCTCCTACGAGCAGTACTTC. This gives the protein CASSHTPQEFSYEQYF. The full variable domain, completed using reference TRBV5-5 and TRBJ2-7, is DAGVTQSPTHLIKTRGQQVTLRCSPISGHKSVSWYQQVLGQGPQFIFQYYEKEERGRGNFPDRFSARQFPNYSSELNVNALLLGDSALYLCASSHTPQEFSYEQYFGPGTRLTVT.

The chain couples TRBV10-3 to TRBJ1-5; no clear D. The germline gives CDR1 ENHRY, CDR2 SYGVKD. The V end was cut by 10 bases, the J end by 7 bases, with 17 bases between. This CDR3 comprises 13 residues. In nucleotides, the CDR3 is TGTGCCACGTCATCGGGGTTGGGGCAGCCCCAGCATTTT. Its translation: CATSSGLGQPQHF.

V is TRBV6-5 and J is TRBJ1-1, with TRBD1 matching 7 bases. V shed 0 bases, J shed 1 base, and the junction held 5 bases outside the gene matches. CDR3 length: 16 amino acids. Germline CDR1 MNHEY, CDR2 SVGAGI. The CDR3 DNA is TGTGCCAGCAGTTACTCGCAGGGGGTCGGGAACACTGAAGCTTTCTTT. It codes for CASSYSQGVGNTEAFF.

Here the CDR3 DNA reads TGTGCCAGCTCACCACGGGTTCAGGCGCGGGATCAAAACACCATATATTTT. It encodes CASSPRVQARDQNTIYF. The chain links TRBV18 to TRBJ1-3, with D unresolved. The germline gives CDR1 KGHSH, CDR2 LQKENI. This CDR3 comprises 17 residues. V lost 1 base and J 6 bases, leaving 19 bases between the germline ends.

V gene TRBV5-4 combines with J gene TRBJ1-1, with 8 bases that match TRBD1. V was pared by 0 bases and J by 2 bases, with 9 bases of the junction left unmatched. CDR1 SGHNT and CDR2 YYREEE come from the germline V gene (reference sequence). This CDR3 is 17 amino acids long. CDR3 sequence reads: CASSLGNRGAFNTEAFF. In DNA, the CDR3 is TGTGCCAGCAGCTTGGGCAACAGGGGGGCCTTTAACACTGAAGCTTTCTTT.

The chain joins TRBV9 to TRBJ1-2; 7 bases are a match to TRBD1. Germline values: CDR1 SGDLS, CDR2 YYNGEE. The CDR3 contains 15 residues. V was pared by 2 bases and J by 4 bases, with 8 bases of the junction left unmatched. The CDR3 region is CASSVGPGQSYGYTF. The CDR3 DNA follows: TGTGCCAGCAGCGTGGGACCGGGACAGTCCTATGGCTACACCTTC. The variable domain in full, with the rest retrieved from reference TRBV9 and TRBJ1-2, is DSGVTQTPKHLITATGQRVTLRCSPRSGDLSVYWYQQSLDQGLQFLIQYYNGEERAKGNILERFSAQQFPDLHSELNLSSLELGDSALYFCASSVGPGQSYGYTFGSGTRLTVV.

Comment on this clone: Other DNA sequences in the sample encode the same CDR3. The rearrangement links TRBV7-9 to TRBJ2-1, with 8 bases matching TRBD2. The CDR3 sequence is 16 residues long. The J segment lost 2 bases and the V segment lost 1 base, leaving 4 bases of the junction unmatched. Looked up from germline, CDR1 is SEHNR and CDR2 is FQNEAQ (reference sequence). In DNA, the CDR3 is TGTGCCAGCAGCTTAGGACTAGCGAGGACCTACAATGAGCAGTTCTTC. Its translation is CASSLGLARTYNEQFF. The whole variable domain, remainder taken from reference TRBV7-9 and TRBJ2-1, is DTGVSQNPRHKITKRGQNVTFRCDPISEHNRLYWYRQTLGQGPEFLTYFQNEAQLEKSRLLSDRFSAERPKGSFSTLEIQRTEQGDSAMYLCASSLGLARTYNEQFFGPGTRLTVL.

The sample holds one count of this clone. The gene calls are TRBV6-5 and TRBJ2-1; 7 bases line up with TRBD2. This CDR3 region has 16 residues. The germline V gene encodes CDR1 MNHEY and CDR2 SVGAGI. V gave up 0 bases and J gave up 1 base; unmatched junction bases: 3. The DNA of the CDR3 is TGTGCCAGCAGTTACTCGTGGCGGGGGTCCTACAATGAGCAGTTCTTC. This encodes CASSYSWRGSYNEQFF.

The chain recombines TRBV14 with TRBJ2-7, with D unclear. V lost 2 bases to trimming and J lost 7 bases, with 6 bases between them. The CDR3 contains 11 residues. Germline CDR1 is SGHDN and CDR2 is FVKESK. Here the CDR3 DNA reads TGTGCCAGCAGCCAATCTTTAGAGCAGTACTTC. It codes for CASSQSLEQYF.

The chain uses TRBV18 and TRBJ2-7; 8 nucleotides align to TRBD2. The CDR3 has 16 amino acids. CDR1 and CDR2 (germline): KGHSH, LQKENI. V shed 1 base and J 0 bases; nucleotides not matched to a gene: 5. Here the CDR3 reads CASSPLISGASYEQYF. Written as DNA, the CDR3 is TGTGCCAGCTCACCACTTATTAGCGGGGCCTCCTACGAGCAGTACTTC. The whole variable domain, remainder taken from reference TRBV18 and TRBJ2-7, is NAGVMQNPRHLVRRRGQEARLRCSPMKGHSHVYWYRQLPEEGLKFMVYLQKENIIDESGMPKERFSAEFPKEGPSILRIQQVVRGDSAAYFCASSPLISGASYEQYFGPGTRLTVT.